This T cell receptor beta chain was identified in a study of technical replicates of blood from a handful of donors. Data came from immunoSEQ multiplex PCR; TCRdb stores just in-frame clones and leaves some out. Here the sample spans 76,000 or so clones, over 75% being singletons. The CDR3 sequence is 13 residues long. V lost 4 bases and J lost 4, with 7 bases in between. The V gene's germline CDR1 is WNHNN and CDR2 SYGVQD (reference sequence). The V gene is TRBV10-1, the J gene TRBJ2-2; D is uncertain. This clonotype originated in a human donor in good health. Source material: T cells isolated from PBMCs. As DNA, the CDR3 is TGCGCCAGCAGTGCGTATATCACCGGGGAGCTGTTTTTT. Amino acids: CASSAYITGELFF.